This T cell receptor (beta chain) comes out of a study of shared clonotypes between healthy human individuals. V was cut by 4 bases and J by 7 bases, with 10 bases left in between. Germline CDR1 and CDR2: DFQATT and SNEGSKA (reference sequence). The CDR3 length is 11 residues. Generated by immunoSEQ multiplex PCR, the TCRdb table keeps only in-frame clones and is missing some. The top ten clones hold roughly 0.61% of a sample with 1 million to 1.3 million clones, approximately 78% of them seen once. The source of this sequence is a young man in good health. Some clones in this sample may be carry-over from other donors' samples. The sample consisted of memory CD4+ T cells from PBMCs. Regarding subset: CD45RA-negative fraction. The gene calls are TRBV20-1 and TRBJ2-5, with D possibly TRBD2 on 5 matching bases. The CDR3 loop reads CSATGRGTQYF. DNA for the CDR3: TGCAGTGCTACGGGAAGAGGGACCCAGTACTTC.